The clone carrying this T cell receptor beta chain was observed a handful of times. The antigen is not known. The data belong to a study of T cell responses to AZD1222 COVID-19 vaccine. The CDR3 covers 11 residues. V lost 3 bases to trimming and J lost 7 bases, with 4 bases between them. The method was immunoSEQ multiplex PCR; TCRdb's version includes in-frame clones alone and lacks a portion of them. The profile shows about 120,000 clones, roughly 90% of them singletons. Study-wide points: No day 14 peak samples; only post-peak repertoires were characterized. Distributed over spike, vaccine-associated CD4 TCRs predominated at 160-218 and 743-854. An increase in Spike-specific TCR breadth and depth was observed after two AZD1222 doses.

This TCR was sampled from an adult in good health. The source was peripheral blood, collected on day 0 of AZD1222 vaccination. V usage is TRBV12-3 or TRBV12-4 and J usage is TRBJ1-3; D not certain. The CDR3: CASSFGNTIYF. In DNA, the CDR3 is TGTGCCAGCAGTTTTGGGAACACCATATATTTT.